The 25 T cell receptor beta chains below were found in one sample sequenced in a study of spatial heterogeneity in lung cancer. Time point given: sample taken at primary tumor resection. Whole RNA, which was extracted from tumor, nontumor lung tissue or frozen PBMC, was sequenced without any cell sorting. Each CDR3 protein gets one entry after TCRdb re-called the 5' RACE reads with MiXCR. The table shows 45,000 or so distinct CDR3 sequences, with 6% to 9.5% occurring only once. The sample was PBMCs, taken at surgery. The origin of the receptors is a female donor with early-stage non-small cell lung cancer.

This CDR3 reads CASSDGTGIYGYTF. The DNA of the CDR3 is TGTGCCAGCAGTGACGGGACAGGCATCTATGGCTACACCTTC. J is TRBJ1-2 and V is TRBV6-2 or TRBV6-3, with TRBD1 matching over 8 bases. After removal of 5 bases from V and 4 bases from J, the junction contained 6 bases not matched to a gene. From germline, CDR1 is MNHEY and CDR2 SVGEGT. The CDR3 runs 14 residues.

This clonotype has only a few counts. This sequence joins TRBV7-6 and TRBJ2-7; D remains ambiguous. CDR1 is SGHVS, CDR2 FNYEAQ, per germline. Trimming took 5 bases from V and 6 from J, leaving 11 bases between them. This CDR3 comprises 12 residues. This CDR3 reads CASSGPDSEQYF. The CDR3 DNA follows: TGTGCCAGCAGCGGCCCGGATTCCGAGCAGTACTTC. Drawing the rest from reference TRBV7-6 and TRBJ2-7, the complete variable domain is GAGVSQSPRYKVTKRGQDVALRCDPISGHVSLYWYRQALGQGPEFLTYFNYEAQQDKSGLPNDRFSAERPEGSISTLTIQRTEQRDSAMYRCASSGPDSEQYFGPGTRLTVT.

This rearrangement joins TRBV2 to TRBJ2-1, with TRBD1 matching over 8 bases. V dropped 4 bases and J dropped 4; count of bases not matched to a gene: 9. This CDR3 region has 16 residues. Looked up from germline, CDR1 is SNHLY and CDR2 is FYNNEI. The CDR3 loop reads CASSGPQGAVYNEQFF. The CDR3, as DNA: TGTGCCAGCAGTGGCCCTCAGGGGGCGGTTTACAATGAGCAGTTCTTC.

This clonotype appeared a few times. The rearrangement joins TRBV5-1 to TRBJ2-2; D gene ambiguous. The V and J ends lost 0 bases and 8 bases respectively, with 8 bases between them. The CDR3 sequence is 13 residues long. CDR1 SGHRS and CDR2 YFSETQ come from the germline V gene. The DNA for the CDR3 is TGCGCCAGCAGCTTGGCCGAACAAGGGGAGCTGTTTTTT. Its protein product is CASSLAEQGELFF.

The J gene is TRBJ2-2, the V gene TRBV7-2, with TRBD2 identical over 9 bases. V was clipped by 2 bases and J by 8 bases; unmatched bases: 6. The CDR3 spans 15 residues. Germline-derived CDR1 and CDR2 are SGHTA and FQGNSA. The CDR3 region has the DNA TGTGCCAGCAGCTTACTCCTAGCGGGGCCTGGGGAGCTGTTTTTT. Translating it yields CASSLLLAGPGELFF.

This clonotype has a count of ten or more. The chain recombines TRBV6-1 with TRBJ2-7, with 10 bases matching TRBD2. This CDR3 region has 14 residues. The V gene's germline CDR1 is MNHNS and CDR2 SASEGT. Trimming cost V 3 bases and J 4 bases; bases outside gene matches: 3. CDR3 bases: TGTGCCAGCAGTGAGTCTAGCGGGGGTTACGAGCAGTACTTC. It encodes CASSESSGGYEQYF.

This rearrangement joins TRBV27 to TRBJ1-2; tentative D call: TRBD1 (5 bases). Trimming shortened V by 7 bases and J by 4 bases, and 19 bases separated the two germline ends. The CDR3 has 15 residues. Per the germline V gene, CDR1 is MNHEY and CDR2 is SMNVEV (reference sequence). The DNA for the CDR3 is TGTGCCAGCAAGACTTTACGGGGCACTGGCTATGGCTACACCTTC. Translation gives CASKTLRGTGYGYTF.

The J gene is TRBJ2-1, the V gene TRBV9; maybe TRBD1 (5 bases). Deletions cut 2 bases from V and 1 base from J, with 7 bases between. CDR1 and CDR2 (germline): SGDLS, YYNGEE. The CDR3 spans 14 residues. In DNA form, the CDR3 reads TGTGCCAGCAGCGTTTCAGGGTCCTACAATGAGCAGTTCTTC. This encodes CASSVSGSYNEQFF.

The CDR3 nucleotides read TGTGCCAGCAGCCAGAATGGACAGGGGCAGGGAGGCTACACCTTC. Translation gives CASSQNGQGQGGYTF. The chain recombines TRBV3-1 with TRBJ1-2; 9 nucleotides agree with TRBD1. The CDR3 has 15 amino acids. J lost 8 bases, V lost 3 bases, and 10 bases had no gene match. CDR1 and CDR2 from the germline V gene are LGHDT and YNNKEL (reference sequence). Using reference TRBV3-1 and TRBJ1-2 for the parts outside the CDR3, the full variable domain is DTAVSQTPKYLVTQMGNDKSIKCEQNLGHDTMYWYKQDSKKFLKIMFSYNNKELIINETVPNRFSPKSPDKAHLNLHINSLELGDSAVYFCASSQNGQGQGGYTFGSGTRLTVV.

This clonotype was counted at least ten times. The chain employs TRBV7-6 and TRBJ2-5; D might be TRBD1 (5 bases). The V gene lost 1 base and the J gene lost 3 bases, with 12 bases spanning the gap. The germline gives CDR1 SGHVS, CDR2 FNYEAQ. The CDR3 consists of 15 residues. The CDR3 nucleotides read TGTGCCAGCAGCTTAGGCGGCAGGGTGGAAGAGACCCAGTACTTC. Encoded protein: CASSLGGRVEETQYF.

This clonotype was detected many times. The chain has TRBV7-2 and TRBJ1-5, with no clear D. The V end lost 5 bases, the J end lost 0 bases, and 11 bases lay between the germline ends. The CDR3 is made up of 15 amino acids. Germline V lookup: CDR1 SGHTA, CDR2 FQGNSA. The CDR3 bases are TGTGCCAGCAGCCTGGCTGGAAATAGCAATCAGCCCCAGCATTTT. It codes for CASSLAGNSNQPQHF.

The chain has TRBV12-3 or TRBV12-4 and TRBJ2-7; perhaps TRBD2 as D (6 bases). The V and J ends lost 6 bases and 3 bases respectively, with 12 bases between them. The CDR3 runs to 13 residues. CDR3 sequence reads: CASRWRGGYEQYF. The CDR3, as DNA: TGTGCCAGCAGGTGGCGGGGTGGCTACGAGCAGTACTTC.

This clonotype came up many times. This chain connects TRBV13 to TRBJ2-7; 15 nucleotides align to TRBD2. There are 15 residues in the CDR3. Trimming cost V 5 bases and J 4 bases; bases outside gene matches: 3. CDR1 and CDR2 (germline): PRHDT, FYEKMQ (reference sequence). The CDR3 DNA is TGTGCCAGCAGCACCGGGACTAGCGGGGGGTACGAGCAGTACTTC. The encoded protein is CASSTGTSGGYEQYF.

In its sample, this clonotype was seen many times. The chain recombines TRBV27 with TRBJ2-1; 7 bases map to TRBD1. The CDR3 length is 21 residues. V shed 5 bases and J 4 bases; nucleotides not matched to a gene: 26. Germline CDR1 reads MNHEY; CDR2 reads SMNVEV (reference sequence). The CDR3 loop reads CASSKIYQSGRQGLGYNEQFF. The CDR3 DNA sequence: TGTGCCAGCAGTAAAATCTATCAAAGCGGAAGACAGGGCCTGGGGTACAATGAGCAGTTCTTC.

This clonotype has a handful of counts. V is TRBV19 and J is TRBJ1-5; no definite D call. V was clipped by 4 bases and J by 3 bases, with 10 bases between them. Germline-derived CDR1 and CDR2 are LNHDA and SQIVND (reference sequence). This CDR3 is built from 14 residues. As DNA, the CDR3 is TGTGCCAGTAGTAGAGGGATGGTCAATCAGCCCCAGCATTTT. It codes for CASSRGMVNQPQHF.

This clonotype has only a few counts. The chain's CDR3 is CASEDRVGGETQYF. In DNA form, the CDR3 reads TGTGCCAGCGAGGACAGGGTGGGCGGAGAGACCCAGTACTTC. The rearrangement uses TRBV2 and TRBJ2-5; 8 nucleotides match TRBD1. V was clipped by 8 bases and J by 4 bases; unmatched bases: 9. Germline V gives CDR1 SNHLY, CDR2 FYNNEI. The CDR3 is made up of 14 amino acids.

The rearrangement links TRBV28 to TRBJ2-7; a possible D gene is TRBD1 (7 bases). Germline assignment: CDR1 MDHEN and CDR2 SYDVKM. The V gene lost 8 bases and the J gene lost 1 base, with 18 bases spanning the gap. The CDR3 loop spans 15 amino acids. Here the CDR3 reads CASQTSRGTSYEQYF. Written as DNA, the CDR3 is TGTGCCAGCCAAACGAGCAGGGGGACTTCCTACGAGCAGTACTTC.

This clonotype has a count of ten or more. The rearrangement links TRBV29-1 to TRBJ2-1; TRBD2 aligns across 12 bases. The trim removed 1 base at V and 4 bases at J, leaving 2 bases unmatched. CDR1 SQVTM and CDR2 ANQGSEA come from the germline V gene. This CDR3 has 15 amino acids. CDR3 in amino acids: CSVEGTSGEYNEQFF. In nucleotides, the CDR3 is TGCAGCGTTGAAGGGACTAGCGGGGAGTACAATGAGCAGTTCTTC.

Only a few counts were recorded for this clonotype. The chain carries TRBV20-1 and TRBJ1-5; the match to TRBD1 covers 7 bases. Looked up from germline, CDR1 is DFQATT and CDR2 is SNEGSKA (reference sequence). V was clipped by 3 bases and J by 1 base; unmatched bases: 9. The CDR3 is 16 amino acids. CDR3 sequence: CSARPWTGGSNQPQHF. DNA for the CDR3: TGCAGTGCTAGGCCTTGGACAGGTGGAAGCAATCAGCCCCAGCATTTT.

This clonotype was seen a handful of times. This chain connects TRBV7-2 to TRBJ2-1; possibly TRBD2 for D (7 bases). The ends were cut back, 1 base at V and 4 bases at J, with 17 bases in the middle. Germline V CDR1 and CDR2: SGHTA, FQGNSA. The CDR3 is 17 amino acids. The CDR3: CASSLVGFGGPYNEQFF. The CDR3 DNA reads as TGTGCCAGCAGCTTAGTAGGATTCGGGGGGCCGTACAATGAGCAGTTCTTC.

The chain combines TRBV4-3 with TRBJ2-1; a weak D match, TRBD1 (5 bases). This CDR3 comprises 18 residues. V was clipped by 0 bases and J by 5 bases, with 20 bases between them. CDR1 LGHNA and CDR2 YSLEER come from the germline V gene. Here the CDR3 DNA reads TGCGCCAGCAGCCAAGATCCTGGGGCCACCCTTATGAACAATGAGCAGTTCTTC. Encoded protein: CASSQDPGATLMNNEQFF.

The rearrangement joins TRBV6-2 or TRBV6-3 to TRBJ2-3; 10 bases are a match to TRBD2. Germline loops: CDR1 MNHEY, CDR2 SVGEGT. The CDR3 loop spans 17 amino acids. With 2 bases clipped from V and 0 bases from J, the junction kept 5 bases outside the gene matches. CDR3 in amino acids: CASSYSLAGGSTDTQYF. In nucleotides, the CDR3 is TGTGCCAGCAGTTACAGTTTAGCGGGGGGTAGCACAGATACGCAGTATTTT.

This clonotype was counted ten times or more. The rearrangement links TRBV5-4 to TRBJ2-7; possible D gene TRBD1, 5 bases. V was trimmed by 4 bases and J by 2 bases, leaving 10 bases between them. Per the germline V gene, CDR1 is SGHNT and CDR2 is YYREEE (reference sequence). The length of the CDR3 is 13 residues. The CDR3 DNA sequence: TGTGCCAGCAGCCGCGACAGCACCTACGAGCAGTACTTC. Residues: CASSRDSTYEQYF.

There are a few counts of this clonotype. The chain uses TRBV20-1 and TRBJ2-1; D unclear. V lost 3 bases, J lost 4 bases, and 16 bases lay in between. The V gene's germline CDR1 is DFQATT and CDR2 SNEGSKA (reference sequence). The CDR3 has 15 amino acids. The DNA of the CDR3 is TGCAGTGCTAGGGTCGAAAACAGTTGGTACAATGAGCAGTTCTTC. It specifies CSARVENSWYNEQFF.

The CDR3 loop is CASSYASGGENYNEQFF. CDR3 sequence (DNA): TGTGCCAGTAGTTATGCTAGCGGGGGGGAAAACTACAATGAGCAGTTCTTC. The V and J genes are TRBV19 and TRBJ2-1; 12 positions agree with TRBD2. The germline V gene encodes CDR1 LNHDA and CDR2 SQIVND (reference sequence). The CDR3 is 17 amino acids. Losses at the gene ends were 5 bases for V and 3 bases for J; bases not matched to a gene: 8.